A selection of T cell receptor beta chains follows, all from one sample in a study of PD-1 blockade in classical Hodgkin lymphoma. Clones were sequenced by immunoSEQ multiplex PCR, and TCRdb holds only the in-frame ones, with some missing. Among about 33,000 clones listed, approximately 94% were seen once. Sequenced: peripheral blood mononuclear cells (PBMCs). The receptors here all came from a human donor with classical Hodgkin lymphoma. CDR3s include the opening cysteine and the closing phenylalanine or tryptophan. D genes are given only for firm matches. The listing skips clone size in some rows; elsewhere it reads once, few, many or a size class.

V	J	D	size	DNA	CDR3
TRBV5-6	TRBJ2-7	-	-	TGTGCCAGCAGACCAGGACTCTCAACCTACGAGCAGTACTTC	CASRPGLSTYEQYF
TRBV6-5	TRBJ2-7	TRBD2	-	TGTGCCAGCAGTTCCGCGGGGGGCTACGAGCAGTACTTC	CASSSAGGYEQYF
TRBV28	TRBJ1-4	-	-	TGTGCCAGCAGTTTAATTACAGGGTCGAATGAAAAACTGTTTTTT	CASSLITGSNEKLFF
TRBV11-3	TRBJ2-5	-	-	TGTGCCAGCAGCCGTGACTCGTTCCAAGAGACCCAGTACTTC	CASSRDSFQETQYF
TRBV5-1	TRBJ1-1	-	-	TGCGCCAGCAGCCGAGGCGGAGCCCTTGAAGAAGCTTTCTTT	CASSRGGALEEAFF
TRBV11-1	TRBJ2-2	TRBD1	once	TGTGCCAGCAGTCTCCGGGACAGGGGAATGAACGGGGAGCTGTTTTTT	CASSLRDRGMNGELFF
TRBV2	TRBJ2-3	TRBD2	-	TGTGCCAGCAGCCCCCTCGGGCTAGCGGGGTACACAGATACGCAGTATTTT	CASSPLGLAGYTDTQYF
TRBV5-6	TRBJ2-7	TRBD1	-	TGTGCCAGCAGCTTACAGGGGGCCTCCTACGAGCAGTACTTC	CASSLQGASYEQYF
TRBV5-1	TRBJ1-1	-	-	TGCGCCAGCAGCCTAGAGGGGCGCGGTAGCACTGAAGCTTTCTTT	CASSLEGRGSTEAFF
TRBV6-6	TRBJ2-4	-	-	TGTGCCAGCTCGGGACAAGCCAAAAACATTCAGTACTTC	CASSGQAKNIQYF
TRBV6-5	TRBJ2-1	-	-	TGTGCCAGCAGTCCACAGGGTTGGGATGAGCAGTTCTTC	CASSPQGWDEQFF
TRBV6-5	TRBJ2-3	-	-	TGTGCCAGCAGTAACCTAGCAGATACGCAGTATTTT	CASSNLADTQYF
TRBV27	TRBJ2-7	-	-	TGTGCCAGCACCTCCCTAGTCGGCTCCTACGAGCAGTACTTC	CASTSLVGSYEQYF
TRBV5-4	TRBJ2-3	TRBD2	-	TGTGCCAGCAGCGCTGGACTAGCGGGAGCAGATACGCAGTATTTT	CASSAGLAGADTQYF
TRBV6-5	TRBJ2-3	-	-	TGTGCCAGCAGCAACAGACGGGATACGCAGTATTTT	CASSNRRDTQYF
TRBV19	TRBJ2-1	-	-	TGTGCCAGTAGTATAAGGGGCAGGGCGGCCTACAATGAGCAGTTCTTC	CASSIRGRAAYNEQFF
TRBV12-5	TRBJ2-3	TRBD2	-	TGTGCTAGTGGTTTGGCTTGGACGAGTAGCGGGGGTAGCACAGATACGCAGTATTTT	CASGLAWTSSGGSTDTQYF
TRBV5-6	TRBJ2-5	-	-	TGTGCCAGCAGCTACAATCGTCCGGAGACCCAGTACTTC	CASSYNRPETQYF
TRBV28	TRBJ1-2	-	once	TGTGCCAGCAGCTCGGCCCCCCGGGGCTACACCTTC	CASSSAPRGYTF
TRBV7-8	TRBJ2-2	TRBD2	-	TGTGCCAGCAGCTTAAGACTAGCGGGTTTCGACGGGGAGCTGTTTTTT	CASSLRLAGFDGELFF
TRBV28	TRBJ2-1	-	-	TGTGCCAGCAGTGACTTTAGCTCCTACAATGAGCAGTTCTTC	CASSDFSSYNEQFF
TRBV14	TRBJ1-1	-	-	TGTGCCAGCAGCCTATGGGGACGTGACACTGAAGCTTTCTTT	CASSLWGRDTEAFF
TRBV5-1	TRBJ2-3	TRBD2	-	TGCGCCAGCAGCTTTCCGACTAGCGGTGCAGATACGCAGTATTTT	CASSFPTSGADTQYF
TRBV15	TRBJ2-1	-	-	TGTGCCACCAGCAGAGATTCGGATGAGCAGTTCTTC	CATSRDSDEQFF
TRBV4-1	TRBJ2-7	-	-	TGCGCCAGCAGCACCGGGGCCTCAACCTCCTACGAGCAGTACTTC	CASSTGASTSYEQYF
TRBV19	TRBJ2-1	TRBD2	-	TGTGCCAGTAGTATTGGTAGCGGGGGTTTCCATGAGCAGTTCTTC	CASSIGSGGFHEQFF
TRBV10-2	TRBJ2-1	TRBD2	-	TGCGCCAGCAGCGCCGGTGGACTAGTCAATGAGCAGTTCTTC	CASSAGGLVNEQFF
TRBV7-2	TRBJ1-1	-	-	TGTGCCAGCAGCTTAAATTTTCGGGGTGAAGCTTTCTTT	CASSLNFRGEAFF
TRBV6-6	TRBJ2-1	-	-	TGTGCCAGCAGTGCGGGACAGCCCTCCTACAATGAGCAGTTCTTC	CASSAGQPSYNEQFF
TRBV20-1	TRBJ2-1	-	-	TGCAGTGCTTCAAACCCGCAGGAGCAGTTCTTC	CSASNPQEQFF
TRBV5-4	TRBJ2-1	-	once	TGTGCCAGCAGCTTGGTAGGGAATTCCGAAGGGGAGCAGTTCTTC	CASSLVGNSEGEQFF
TRBV11-2	TRBJ1-2	TRBD1	-	TGTGCCAGCAGCCTACTACAGGGGGGATGGAACTATGGCTACACCTTC	CASSLLQGGWNYGYTF
TRBV18	TRBJ1-3	-	-	TGTGCCAGCTCTTACACGACGGGACCTAATTCAGGATCGGTATTT	CASSYTTGPNSGSVF
TRBV5-1	TRBJ2-3	-	-	TGCGCCAGCAGCTACGGGGGCTCCACAGATACGCAGTATTTT	CASSYGGSTDTQYF
TRBV5-1	TRBJ2-7	TRBD2	-	TGCGCCAGCAGTAAGGCGGGAGGTTACGAGCAGTACTTC	CASSKAGGYEQYF
TRBV7-2	TRBJ1-1	-	-	TGTGCCAGCAGCTTCGGGGTGGGCACTGAAGCTTTCTTT	CASSFGVGTEAFF
TRBV27	TRBJ1-1	-	-	TGTGCCAGCAGTTTCCGGGGGGCGGGAGAAGCTTTCTTT	CASSFRGAGEAFF
TRBV7-9	TRBJ1-1	-	-	TGTGCCAGCAGCTTAGCCCTAGGCCGCGGACGGGGGGCGGACACTGAAGCTTTCTTT	CASSLALGRGRGADTEAFF
TRBV27	TRBJ2-7	-	-	TGTGCCAGCAGACCAAGGACAGAGTCTCGGTCAGGCGAGCAGTACTTC	CASRPRTESRSGEQYF
TRBV27	TRBJ2-1	-	-	TGTGCCAGCAGCGTCACTAGCATCCGTGAGCAGTTCTTC	CASSVTSIREQFF
TRBV27	TRBJ1-2	-	-	TGTGCCAGCAGTCTCTCCGGGTTCCCTGGAGGCTACACCTTC	CASSLSGFPGGYTF
TRBV5-4	TRBJ2-5	-	-	TGTGCCAGCAGCTCGCGGTGGGTAAGGGACCAAGAGACCCAGTACTTC	CASSSRWVRDQETQYF
TRBV5-1	TRBJ2-7	-	-	TGCGCCAGCAGCCTAAACCAGGGCCGCTACGAGCAGTACTTC	CASSLNQGRYEQYF
TRBV13	TRBJ2-7	TRBD2	-	TGTGCCAGCAGCTTAGGAGGGCTAGCGGGGTCCCCTCTCGAGCAGTACTTC	CASSLGGLAGSPLEQYF
TRBV19	TRBJ2-7	-	-	TGTGCCAGTAAAGGAGGGTCCTACGAGCAGTACTTC	CASKGGSYEQYF
TRBV27	TRBJ2-1	TRBD2	once	TGTGCCAGCAGGAGCGGGGGGCGAATTTACAATGAGCAGTTCTTC	CASRSGGRIYNEQFF
TRBV19	TRBJ1-2	-	once	TGTGCCAGTAACTCTATGGGTTCTGGGGGCAGCTATGGCTACACCTTC	CASNSMGSGGSYGYTF
TRBV5-3	TRBJ2-1	-	-	TGTGCCAGAAGCCCCTTACCCGTAGCTCATGAGCAGTTCTTC	CARSPLPVAHEQFF
TRBV2	TRBJ2-3	TRBD2	once	TGTGCCAGCAAAGGACTAGCCCAGAGCACAGATACGCAGTATTTT	CASKGLAQSTDTQYF
TRBV5-6	TRBJ2-1	TRBD2	-	TGTGCCAGCAGCCCCCTGGGGCGGGAGCGAAATGAGCAGTTCTTC	CASSPLGRERNEQFF
TRBV5-6	TRBJ2-7	-	-	TGTGCCAGCAGCTCCCAGGGTAACGAGCAGTACTTC	CASSSQGNEQYF
TRBV14	TRBJ1-4	-	few	TGTGCCAGCAGCCACTGGCCTTTTAATGAAAAACTGTTTTTT	CASSHWPFNEKLFF
TRBV7-6	TRBJ2-5	TRBD2	-	TGTGCCAGCAGCTTATTAGCGGGAGCCCAAGAGACCCAGTACTTC	CASSLLAGAQETQYF
TRBV28	TRBJ2-7	-	-	TGTGCCAGCAGTTACCCCGCGCAGGGGGGCTACGAGCAGTACTTC	CASSYPAQGGYEQYF
TRBV27	TRBJ1-5	TRBD1	-	TGTGCCAGCTCCCCGGGACAGGGGATTAATCAGCCCCAGCATTTT	CASSPGQGINQPQHF
TRBV4-1	TRBJ1-1	-	once	TGCGCCAGCAGCCCGCAGACAGGATACACTGAAGCTTTCTTT	CASSPQTGYTEAFF
TRBV5-1	TRBJ2-5	TRBD1	-	TGCGCCAGCAGCCTGCAGCCCGGGACAGAACAAGAGACCCAGTACTTC	CASSLQPGTEQETQYF
TRBV2	TRBJ2-6	-	-	TGTGCCAGCAACCCAGGGCCGGGTGGGGCCAACGTCCTGACTTTC	CASNPGPGGANVLTF
TRBV6-5	TRBJ2-2	-	-	TGTGCCAGCAGTTACGACTGGGGGCCCGGGGAGCTGTTTTTT	CASSYDWGPGELFF
TRBV7-3	TRBJ2-7	TRBD1	-	TGTGCCAGCAGTCGTGGACAGGGGAGCTCCTACGAGCAGTACTTC	CASSRGQGSSYEQYF